Described below is a single T cell receptor beta chain sequence and its context. This receptor's antigen is unknown. Base-call qualities are not available, and no considerably larger clone is one nucleotide away. Preparation of the library involved the immunoSEQ multiplex PCR assay. A mixture of 60 forward primers for TCR Vbeta segments and 13 reverse primers for TCR Jbeta segments was used in the multiplex PCR. Amplification of the CDR3 region of rearranged TCR beta genes was performed with a multiplex PCR assay on genomic DNA. On the Illumina HiSeq System, the amplified TCR beta libraries were sequenced as 87-base-pair reads. The authors' pipeline ran thus. A later analysis tallied around 82 million unique TCR beta chains across the 660 or so repertoires, and about 10 million of those chains were shared by two or more donors. A nearest-neighbor algorithm error-corrected the raw reads and collapsed the reads into unique sequences, merging closely related sequences to remove PCR and sequencing errors. Alignment of CDR3 sequences to IMGT reference sequences was used to assign V, D and J gene segments. Each retained sequence needed at least a six-nucleotide match to both a V gene segment and a J gene segment. A rearrangement counted as productive if the CDR3 had no stop codons and remained in frame with V and J, and every other rearrangement counted as non-productive. Following IMGT convention, CDR3 was defined as the stretch from the second conserved V-encoded cysteine up to the conserved J-encoded phenylalanine. The earlier analysis of some 540 of the donors excluded any sequence lacking an unambiguous match to a single V gene segment. In an earlier analysis of 587 of the donors, a V segment was called functional when productive rearrangements were above 56.7%, and segregating when the standard deviation between donors exceeded 5%. To diagnose cytomegalovirus status from the catalog of TCR beta chain sequences, a statistical classification framework was built. A later analysis assigned V and J genes by comparing TCR nucleotide sequences with IMGT/GENE-DB human TR gene sequences. Using the TCRdist pipeline, a later analysis assigned CDR3 sequences along with most-parsimonious VDJ recombination scenarios. In a later analysis, each TCR beta chain was defined by its CDR3 amino acid sequence together with its V-gene family, and reads lacking a unique V-gene family were excluded. As a way to deal with suspected cross-contamination and a sequencing artifact, a later analysis dropped 592 nucleotide sequences that were highly shared and had low generation probability. In a later analysis, a clonal expansion index for each public chain was calculated from normalized within-repertoire ranks of inferred template counts. Generation probabilities in a later analysis came from a VDJ recombination model fitted to out-of-frame rearrangements, and those results were checked against IGoR. In a later analysis, TCR-TCR, TCR-HLA and TCR-CMV co-occurrence was scored with hypergeometric tests, and a repertoire-size bias correction was applied to TCR pairs. To estimate false discovery rates, a later analysis permuted the HLA or CMV assignments 20 times. In a later analysis, co-occurring TCRs were grouped with DBSCAN, and TCRdist sequence similarity was added when clustering was performed within HLA-allele-positive subsets. For co-occurrence clustering, repertoires with fewer than 30,000 or more than 120,000 public chains were excluded, along with roughly 5 repertoires with anomalous nucleotide sharing. TCRdb's version of the immuneACCESS table is confined to in-frame rearrangements and falls short of the full clone set. An unresolved V gene accounts for under half of the shortfall where checked; the remainder is of unknown origin. Clone size and V and J calls were adopted from that table, with D and trimming inferred from the DNA. The sample includes 95,000 to 150,000 clones, with 80% observed a single time. The ten largest make up around 9.5% of the sample.

The cohort consisted of 650 to 700 healthy bone marrow donors. At the time of sampling, every cohort member was nominally healthy, though immune exposures that went unrecorded were likely present. The donor tested CMV seropositive, placing the donor among the 289 seropositive members of the cohort. A peripheral blood sample was provided by each donor, and peripheral blood mononuclear cells were used for TCR beta sequencing. The Qiagen DNeasy Blood Extraction Kit was used to extract genomic DNA from the blood cell samples. This sample is part of a study of cytomegalovirus exposure and HLA in healthy donors (dated by TCRdb to about 2017). The study in broad terms: According to an earlier analysis of several hundred of the donors, roughly 180 million T cells yielded roughly 100 million unique TCR beta sequences and approximately 280 Gb of sequence data. About 280 gigabases of sequencing data and around 88 million unique TCR sequences made up an early release that covered over 550 HLA-typed donors. Of the approximately 400 genotyped donors, about 80% fell in the genetic ancestry cluster associated with self-reported Caucasian donors. The study was designed to test whether signatures of past pathogen exposure could be identified by cataloging public T cell receptors. The T cell repertoires of around 670 subjects were profiled by immunosequencing and related to cytomegalovirus serostatus. In addition to the first cohort of approximately 670 subjects, a separate validation cohort of approximately 130 different subjects was used. To predict cytomegalovirus infection status, the study combined high-throughput TCR immunosequencing, statistical association of individual TCRs with disease status, and machine learning. A later analysis re-examined previously published TCR beta repertoires from 500 to 700 donors and added high-resolution HLA genotyping to investigate patterns of TCR occurrence. In the later analysis, no new phenotypic data were used to find candidate immune exposures; instead, reliance was placed on TCR beta sequences and their occurrence across donors. To decide whether each TCR beta V gene segment behaved as functional or pseudogenic, an earlier analysis of several hundred of the donors relied on high-throughput TCR beta sequencing. Donor age, sex, ethnicity and CMV serostatus were collected together with the repertoire data. A later genetic analysis took genome-wide SNP genotypes for 398 of the 666 donors and used that subset as a discovery cohort. Every discovery cohort repertoire had been produced on one sequencing platform. HLA typing included class I and class II loci at four-digit resolution. Typing coverage differed by locus: A, B, C, DRB1 and DQB1 were typed in about 629-630 donors, DQA1 in roughly 510, DPA1 in nearly 610, and DPB1 in 400 to 480. Several DR-DQ haplotypes were handled as single units for association and clustering because linkage in the cohort was strong. Among over 350 genotyped donors of the cohort, an average of approximately 240,000 unique TCR beta nucleotide sequences were sequenced per donor, roughly 20% of them non-productive. Paper-wide results and their limitations: A total of about 180 TCR beta chains were listed by the study as associated with cytomegalovirus. Because counts were too low, some 16 rarely observed V segments, including chromosome 9 orphons, were excluded from the earlier analysis of a few hundred of the donors. In a later analysis, most CMV-associated TCR beta chains were found to appear HLA-restricted, with HLA associations seemingly driven largely by CMV exposure. A later analysis reported that several top co-occurrence clusters appeared linked to parvovirus B19, influenza, CMV and Epstein-Barr virus. A later genetic analysis reported fewer N-insertions in productive TCRs among donors in an Asian-associated ancestry cluster than the roughly 700-donor mean. A further reported finding was that TCR beta sequences accurately predicted the HLA-A and HLA-B alleles for most subjects in the first cohort. Because the 87-base-pair reads could not distinguish some IMGT-functional V segments, including TRBV6-2 and TRBV6-3, those segments were excluded. Linkage disequilibrium might explain the correlated functional status among segregating V segments, but an unknown experimental factor could not be excluded. In a later analysis, TCR association rates were found to vary across HLA loci, with the most associated TCRs seen for DRB1 alleles and the fewest for HLA-C alleles. It was suggested by the authors that the approach could potentially be generalized to other disease states and immunological phenotypes. CMV serostatus was the only immune exposure information available for the cohort. In a later analysis, HLA-associated TCR beta chains showed more clonal expansion and lower generation probabilities than non-associated chains that were equally common. A later genetic analysis associated a missense DCLRE1C variant with V-gene and J-gene trimming of TCR beta chains, and an independent cohort replicated the association. Presence/absence analyses assumed roughly uniform sequencing depth across donors, an assumption that may not hold. The classifier was reported to diagnose cytomegalovirus status with high specificity and sensitivity in both the original cohort and the validation cohort. Because some donors lacked HLA typing at each locus, the association tests relied only on the typed subset. Assigning TCR associations to individual alleles was difficult when HLA alleles, especially DR and DQ, strongly co-occurred. A cluster of highly shared sequence variants was judged likely to be a technical artifact of the sequencing pipeline. While some public TCRs were present in many individuals, most TCR sequences turned up only very rarely across donors. A later analysis associated 15,000 to 20,000 TCR beta sequences with specific HLA alleles at a false discovery rate of 0.05. A few of the identified cytomegalovirus-associated TCR beta chains were confirmed in vitro to be specific for cytomegalovirus antigens. Only TCR beta chains were sequenced in this cohort, and the absence of alpha or paired-chain data limited detectable features. In an earlier analysis of approximately 600 of the donors, most TCR beta V segments were observed in productive rearrangements about 87% or about 30% of the time, broadly matching IMGT annotations.

CDR1 and CDR2, per the germline V gene, are SGDLS and YYNGEE. Trimming at the junction amounts to 0 bases on V and 4 bases on J, and the germline ends lie 20 bases apart. The CDR3 goes from the cysteine to the phenylalanine over 19 residues. This entry keeps only the CDR3 DNA: 57 bases, framed from base 1. This TCR derives from a female donor in good health and CMV-seropositive. The specimen was PBMCs. The chain is assembled from TRBV9 and TRBJ1-6; the D region possibly corresponds to TRBD1 (5 bases align). The CDR3 protein sequence reads: CASSVATGGAVGYNSPLHF. DNA sequence: TGTGCCAGCAGCGTAGCTACAGGAGGGGCCGTAGGTTATAATTCACCCCTCCACTTT.